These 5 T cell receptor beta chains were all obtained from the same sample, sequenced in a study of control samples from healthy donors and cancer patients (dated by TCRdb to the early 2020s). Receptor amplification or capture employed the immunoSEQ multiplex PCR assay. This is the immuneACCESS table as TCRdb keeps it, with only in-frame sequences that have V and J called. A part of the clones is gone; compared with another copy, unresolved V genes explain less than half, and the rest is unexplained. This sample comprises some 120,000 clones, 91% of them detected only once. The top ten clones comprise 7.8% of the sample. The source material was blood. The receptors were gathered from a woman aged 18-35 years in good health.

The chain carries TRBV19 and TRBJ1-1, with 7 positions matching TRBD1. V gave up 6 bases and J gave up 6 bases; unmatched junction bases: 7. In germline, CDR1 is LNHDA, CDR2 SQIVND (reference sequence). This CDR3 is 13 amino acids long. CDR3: CASSQGGGSEAFF. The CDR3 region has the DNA TGTGCCAGTAGCCAGGGGGGAGGCTCTGAAGCTTTCTTT.

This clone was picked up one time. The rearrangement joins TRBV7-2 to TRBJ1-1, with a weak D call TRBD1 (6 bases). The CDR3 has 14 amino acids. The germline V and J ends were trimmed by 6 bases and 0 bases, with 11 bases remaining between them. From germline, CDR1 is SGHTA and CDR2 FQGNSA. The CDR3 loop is CASSLKGVNTEAFF. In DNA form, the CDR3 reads TGTGCCAGCAGTCTGAAGGGGGTGAACACTGAAGCTTTCTTT.

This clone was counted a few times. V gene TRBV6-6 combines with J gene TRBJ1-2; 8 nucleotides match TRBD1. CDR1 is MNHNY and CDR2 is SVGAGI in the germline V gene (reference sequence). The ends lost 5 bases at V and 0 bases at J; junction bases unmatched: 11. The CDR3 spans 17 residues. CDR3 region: CASSPWRTGGANYGYTF. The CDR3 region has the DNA TGTGCCAGCAGTCCCTGGCGAACAGGGGGAGCTAACTATGGCTACACCTTC.

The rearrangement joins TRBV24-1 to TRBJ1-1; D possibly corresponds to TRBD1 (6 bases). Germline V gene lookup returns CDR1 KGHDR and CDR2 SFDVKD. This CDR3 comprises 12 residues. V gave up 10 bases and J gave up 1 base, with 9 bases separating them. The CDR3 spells CATRGQNTEAFF. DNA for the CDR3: TGTGCCACGCGGGGACAGAACACTGAAGCTTTCTTT.

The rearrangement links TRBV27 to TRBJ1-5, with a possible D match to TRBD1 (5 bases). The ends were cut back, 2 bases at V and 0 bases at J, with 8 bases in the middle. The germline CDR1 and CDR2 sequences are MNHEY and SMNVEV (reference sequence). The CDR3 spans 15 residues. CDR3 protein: CASSLGAYSNQPQHF. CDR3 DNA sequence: TGTGCCAGCAGTTTAGGGGCATATAGCAATCAGCCCCAGCATTTT.